The present entry profiles one T cell receptor beta chain with its context. There are a few counts of this clone. The clone's antigen remains unknown. No quality values exist for individual bases; no much larger clone is one base distant. For sequencing of the TCRbeta CDR3 region, genomic DNA was extracted from the sorted cells. The immunoSEQ Assay was used for sequencing of TCRbeta CDR3 regions. TCRdb took over this immuneACCESS table, retaining in-frame rearrangements with V and J assigned. Such tables are incomplete; in checked studies, under half of the missing clones stem from an unresolved V gene, and the remainder is unexplained. The sample has tens of thousands of clones on record, about 86% of them singletons. The top ten hold around 0.6% of the sample. V trim: 0 bases; J trim: 0 bases; unmatched bases: 5. The CDR3 holds 18 amino acids from the cysteine to the phenylalanine. Only the CDR3 region is kept as DNA, spanning 54 bases read in frame from base 1. CDR1 and CDR2 (SGHRS, YFSETQ) derive from the germline V gene.

These data come from a study of OX40 agonist ivuxolimab in advanced cancers. Regarding the complete study: The costimulatory receptor OX40 (CD134) was targeted by ivuxolimab, a fully human IgG2 agonistic monoclonal antibody. Intravenous ivuxolimab was administered to patients every 2 weeks at six dose levels: 0.01, 0.1, 0.3, 1.5, 3 and 10 mg/kg. Of the approximately 50 dose-escalation patients, hepatocellular carcinoma was present in around 19, melanoma in about 15, renal cell carcinoma in 9 and head and neck cancer in 9. In the dose-escalation cohort, around four fifths of patients were male, and the mean age was roughly 56 years with a range of roughly 23 to 79. Prior anti-PD-1, anti-PD-L1 or anti-CTLA-4 therapy was permitted, and checkpoint inhibitors had been received by 40% to 50% of dose-escalation patients. Partial responses occurred in three dose-escalation patients, of whom one had hepatocellular carcinoma and two had cutaneous melanoma. The purpose of peripheral TCRbeta sequencing was to test whether ivuxolimab changed TCR sequence diversity and led to clonal T-cell expansion. The monotherapy dose-escalation portion (N ≈ 50 patients) of the phase I ivuxolimab trial is reported in the paper.

Patients with autoimmune disease history or receiving systemic immunosuppression were excluded from the trial. Peripheral blood for TCR sequencing was collected from all dose cohorts at baseline, on cycle 4 day 1, and on cycle 7 day 1. Samples came from an open-label, multicenter, first-in-human phase I dose-escalation trial of ivuxolimab. The trial enrolled adults with locally advanced or metastatic head and neck squamous cell, hepatocellular, melanoma or renal cell carcinoma. Before TCR sequencing, CD4+ and CD8+ T cells were separately sorted from peripheral blood. Overall study results and their limits: Clonal expansion of both CD4+ and CD8+ blood T cells was observed from baseline to week 6 at doses 0.1 to 3.0 mg/kg. In partial responders in the 0.1-3.0 mg/kg groups, normalized peripheral clonal expansion was found to be among the lowest, especially among CD8+ T cells. The antigen specificity of the peripheral T cells that underwent clonal expansion was not determined. Low levels of normalized T-cell clonal expansion were also seen in some patients who did not respond. After ivuxolimab, more expanded clones were found on average in CD8+ T cells than in CD4+ T cells.

The chain couples TRBV5-1 to TRBJ2-3, with 12 bases aligning to TRBD2. Sequencing was performed on CD4+ or CD8+ T cells sorted from blood, taken in a trial of the OX40 agonist ivuxolimab. This sequence was found in an adult with an advanced solid tumor such as melanoma, head and neck, liver or kidney cancer. The CDR3 reads as follows: CASSLALTSGSSTDTQYF. The DNA sequence is TGCGCCAGCAGCTTGGCCTTGACTAGCGGGAGTAGCACAGATACGCAGTATTTT.